Shown below are 25 T cell receptor beta chains from a single sample sequenced in a study of cytomegalovirus exposure and HLA in healthy donors. Amplification used 60 Vbeta primers and 13 Jbeta primers. Libraries were prepared by immunoSEQ multiplex PCR; TCRdb keeps only in-frame clonotypes and omits some of them. The table records 150,000 to 200,000 clones, approximately 80% of them present only once. The sample consisted of PBMCs. These receptors came from a woman in her thirties or forties in good health and CMV-seropositive.

V is TRBV10-2 and J is TRBJ1-3; unclear D gene. Germline assignment: CDR1 WSHSY and CDR2 SAAADI. The CDR3 contains 14 residues. The V gene lost 2 bases and the J gene lost 4 bases, with 9 bases spanning the gap. CDR3 nucleotide sequence: TGCGCCAGCAGTGAGATGGGAGCAGGAAACACCATATATTTT. Encoded protein: CASSEMGAGNTIYF.

The genes are TRBV2 and TRBJ2-7; TRBD1 matches at 9 bases. V shed 5 bases, J shed 4 bases, and the junction held 6 bases outside the gene matches. Germline V gene sequence: CDR1 SNHLY, CDR2 FYNNEI. The CDR3 has 14 amino acids. Here the CDR3 reads CASSPGTGRYEQYF. The CDR3 DNA reads as TGTGCCAGCAGTCCGGGGACAGGGAGGTACGAGCAGTACTTC.

The genes are TRBV5-4 and TRBJ2-5; 8 bases are shared with TRBD1. The CDR3 contains 13 residues. The trim removed 4 bases at V and 5 bases at J, leaving 4 bases unmatched. Germline loops: CDR1 SGHNT, CDR2 YYREEE (reference sequence). This chain's CDR3 is CASSQTGVETQYF. In DNA form, the CDR3 reads TGTGCCAGCAGCCAGACAGGGGTGGAGACCCAGTACTTC.

The V and J genes are TRBV7-2 and TRBJ2-3; 11 bases line up with TRBD2. This CDR3 is 16 amino acids long. Germline loops: CDR1 SGHTA, CDR2 FQGNSA. V shed 2 bases and J 3 bases; nucleotides not matched to a gene: 4. In DNA form, the CDR3 reads TGTGCCAGCAGCTTAATGGGACTAGCGGTTACAGATACGCAGTATTTT. As protein: CASSLMGLAVTDTQYF.

The chain is built from TRBV7-8 and TRBJ2-7, with D possibly being TRBD2 (6 bases). The CDR3 covers 15 residues. CDR1 is SGHVS and CDR2 is FQNEAQ in the germline V gene. Trimming shortened V by 5 bases and J by 0 bases, and 14 bases separated the two germline ends. The CDR3 loop is CASSPRGRDSYEQYF. The CDR3 DNA follows: TGTGCCAGCAGCCCGAGAGGGCGGGACTCCTACGAGCAGTACTTC.

The chain joins TRBV5-1 to TRBJ2-5; 10 bases align to TRBD2. The length of the CDR3 is 14 residues. The V and J ends lost 7 bases and 1 base, in that order; junction bases with no gene match: 4. Germline V gene lookup returns CDR1 SGHRS and CDR2 YFSETQ. In DNA form, the CDR3 reads TGCGCCAGCGGGAGCGGGGGGGTCCAAGAGACCCAGTACTTC. Protein: CASGSGGVQETQYF.

This clone was found once. The rearrangement uses TRBV18 and TRBJ1-1; TRBD1 might be the D (5 bases). V dropped 3 bases and J dropped 1 base, with 9 bases sitting between them. The germline gives CDR1 KGHSH, CDR2 LQKENI. The length of the CDR3 is 14 residues. This CDR3 reads CASSPRQRNTEAFF. The DNA for the CDR3 is TGTGCCAGCTCACCCCGACAGAGGAACACTGAAGCTTTCTTT.

This chain joins TRBV6-6 and TRBJ1-2, with TRBD1 identical over 10 bases. Unmatched junction bases numbered 5, after V lost 2 bases and J lost 5 bases. CDR1 and CDR2 from the germline V gene are MNHNY and SVGAGI (reference sequence). There are 15 residues in the CDR3. The CDR3 DNA reads as TGTGCCAGCAGTTACGACGGGACAGGGGTATATGGCTACACCTTC. Translated: CASSYDGTGVYGYTF.

This clone was picked up a small number of times. The rearrangement links TRBV10-2 to TRBJ2-7; 9 bases align to TRBD2. Trimming at V came to 7 bases and at J to 3 bases, leaving 10 bases not matched to a gene. CDR3 length: 15 residues. CDR1 is WSHSY and CDR2 is SAAADI in the germline V gene. The CDR3 bases are TGCGCCAGCAAATCAGCGGGGGGTCCCTACTACGAGCAGTACTTC. Its protein is CASKSAGGPYYEQYF.

This chain joins TRBV19 and TRBJ1-1, with D possibly TRBD1 on 5 matching bases. V lost 8 bases and J lost 0, with 13 bases in between. The CDR3 covers 14 residues. Germline CDR1 LNHDA, CDR2 SQIVND (reference sequence). The CDR3 coding sequence is TGTGCCAGTGGCCTCGGGGGATTGAACACTGAAGCTTTCTTT. This sequence encodes CASGLGGLNTEAFF.

The chain is built from TRBV9 and TRBJ2-1; 9 bases align to TRBD2. V was clipped by 1 base and J by 3 bases; unmatched bases: 2. The germline gives CDR1 SGDLS, CDR2 YYNGEE. This CDR3 has 15 residues. The CDR3 region is CASSVMRGGYNEQFF. DNA for the CDR3: TGTGCCAGCAGCGTAATGCGGGGGGGCTACAATGAGCAGTTCTTC.

This rearrangement joins TRBV15 to TRBJ2-5, with 8 bases lining up with TRBD2. V was clipped by 5 bases and J by 3 bases; unmatched bases: 5. Per the germline V gene, CDR1 is LNHNV and CDR2 is YYDKDF (reference sequence). The CDR3 has 14 amino acids. CDR3 in amino acids: CATSWGLEEETQYF. Written as DNA, the CDR3 is TGTGCCACCAGCTGGGGACTAGAAGAAGAGACCCAGTACTTC.

The chain has TRBV13 and TRBJ1-1; D is perhaps TRBD1 (6 bases). Looked up from germline, CDR1 is PRHDT and CDR2 is FYEKMQ (reference sequence). Trimming cost V 2 bases and J 1 base, with 14 bases left between them. This CDR3 is built from 16 residues. CDR3 protein: CASSLNQGPGNTEAFF. In nucleotides, the CDR3 is TGTGCCAGCAGCTTAAATCAGGGGCCGGGGAACACTGAAGCTTTCTTT. Full variable domain (missing parts from reference TRBV13 and TRBJ1-1): AAGVIQSPRHLIKEKRETATLKCYPIPRHDTVYWYQQGPGQDPQFLISFYEKMQSDKGSIPDRFSAQQFSDYHSELNMSSLELGDSALYFCASSLNQGPGNTEAFFGQGTRLTVV.

This clone was seen once. The chain uses TRBV29-1 and TRBJ1-3, with D possibly TRBD1 on 6 matching bases. The ends were cut back, 4 bases at V and 7 bases at J, with 20 bases in the middle. Germline CDR1 reads SQVTM; CDR2 reads ANQGSEA. CDR3 length: 15 residues. The CDR3 loop reads CSVGGHFIPVNTIYF. The CDR3 DNA follows: TGCAGCGTTGGGGGACACTTCATTCCGGTGAACACCATATATTTT. The complete variable domain, with remaining parts taken from reference TRBV29-1 and TRBJ1-3, reads SAVISQKPSRDICQRGTSLTIQCQVDSQVTMMFWYRQQPGQSLTLIATANQGSEATYESGFVIDKFPISRPNLTFSTLTVSNMSPEDSSIYLCSVGGHFIPVNTIYFGEGSWLTVV.

The chain recombines TRBV28 with TRBJ1-2, with 10 positions matching TRBD1. After removal of 1 base from V and 7 bases from J, the junction contained 6 bases not matched to a gene. CDR3 length: 15 residues. The germline V gene has CDR1 MDHEN and CDR2 SYDVKM. In DNA, the CDR3 is TGTGCCAGCAGTTTATCTGGGACAGGGGTGGGTGGCTACACCTTC. Translated, it gives CASSLSGTGVGGYTF.

The rearrangement joins TRBV28 to TRBJ2-7; D not resolved. Germline-derived CDR1 and CDR2 are MDHEN and SYDVKM. V dropped 2 bases and J dropped 1 base, with 12 bases sitting between them. The CDR3 consists of 15 residues. The CDR3 DNA reads as TGTGCCAGCAGTTTAAACGCTGCCGGTTCCTACGAGCAGTACTTC. It codes for CASSLNAAGSYEQYF.

The chain employs TRBV4-1 and TRBJ2-4; D unclear. Deletions cut 0 bases from V and 2 bases from J, with 14 bases between. The CDR3 has 17 amino acids. Germline CDR1 MGHRA, CDR2 YSYEKL. CDR3 coding DNA: TGCGCCAGCAGCCAAGACTTGGCTCGAGGTACCAAAAACATTCAGTACTTC. Translation gives CASSQDLARGTKNIQYF.

The chain joins TRBV6-1 to TRBJ1-3; D gene unclear. The CDR3 runs 13 residues. V lost 1 base, J lost 6 bases, and 7 bases lay in between. Germline values: CDR1 MNHNS, CDR2 SASEGT. CDR3: CASSEGVKNTIYF. For the CDR3, the DNA is TGTGCCAGCAGTGAAGGTGTAAAAAACACCATATATTTT.

The chain is built from TRBV28 and TRBJ2-2; the D gene is possibly TRBD2 (5 bases). The CDR3 runs 15 residues. Germline CDR1 is MDHEN and CDR2 is SYDVKM. V dropped 3 bases and J dropped 0 bases, with 8 bases sitting between them. CDR3 bases: TGTGCCAGCAGTTTGCCCGGGACGAACACCGGGGAGCTGTTTTTT. Translation gives CASSLPGTNTGELFF.

The V gene is TRBV28, the J gene TRBJ1-3, with TRBD1 matching over 9 bases. Germline CDR1 and CDR2: MDHEN and SYDVKM. V gave up 5 bases and J gave up 2 bases; unmatched junction bases: 4. This CDR3 comprises 15 residues. The CDR3 coding sequence is TGTGCCAGCAGTGGGACAGGGAACCCTGGAAACACCATATATTTT. Translation: CASSGTGNPGNTIYF.

The chain combines TRBV5-1 with TRBJ1-2; TRBD1 matches at 7 bases. CDR1 and CDR2 (germline): SGHRS, YFSETQ. J lost 2 bases, V lost 4 bases, and 8 bases had no gene match. CDR3 length equals 15 residues. Here the CDR3 DNA reads TGCGCCAGCAGCGTTACAGGGGACCCAAACTATGGCTACACCTTC. Its protein product is CASSVTGDPNYGYTF.

The chain employs TRBV7-9 and TRBJ2-7; 14 bases agree with TRBD2. Losses at the gene ends were 1 base for V and 1 base for J; bases not matched to a gene: 0. The length of the CDR3 is 16 residues. Germline CDR1 reads SEHNR; CDR2 reads FQNEAQ (reference sequence). CDR3 residues: CASSLGTSGGSYEQYF. The CDR3 coding sequence is TGTGCCAGCAGCTTAGGGACTAGCGGGGGGTCCTACGAGCAGTACTTC.

A remark on this clone: The junction and the germline gene differ at one end; a read error may be behind it. The chain links TRBV7-9 to TRBJ1-4, with a tentative D call TRBD1 (6 bases). CDR1 is SEHNR and CDR2 is FQNEAQ in the germline V gene (reference sequence). CDR3 size: 15 residues. Here the CDR3 reads CSSRSSGGESEKLFF. CDR3 DNA: TGTTCCAGCAGGTCCAGTGGGGGCGAAAGTGAAAAACTGTTTTTT. The full variable domain, completed using reference TRBV7-9 and TRBJ1-4, is DTGVSQNPRHKITKRGQNVTFRCDPISEHNRLYWYRQTLGQGPEFLTYFQNEAQLEKSRLLSDRFSAERPKGSFSTLEIQRTEQGDSAMYLCSSRSSGGESEKLFFGSGTQLSVL.

Note on this clone: A read error may produce the germline difference seen at one junction end. The chain combines TRBV7-9 with TRBJ1-1; D is unresolved. Germline V gene lookup returns CDR1 SEHNR and CDR2 FQNEAQ (reference sequence). The CDR3 consists of 11 residues. The CDR3 reads CSSSSDDEAFF. Written as DNA, the CDR3 is TGTTCCAGCAGCAGCGACGATGAAGCTTTCTTT.

CDR3 DNA: TGTGCCAGCAGTCAAAATAGCGGGAGAGACCTAGTATCCGAGCAGTACTTC. Translated, it gives CASSQNSGRDLVSEQYF. The chain is built from TRBV2 and TRBJ2-5; 9 bases map to TRBD2. The J call is uncertain, as TRBJ2-7 better fits the DNA end. CDR3 length equals 17 residues. Germline values: CDR1 SNHLY, CDR2 FYNNEI.